Each of the 21 T cell receptor beta chains below was sequenced from the same sample in a study of T cells after yellow fever vaccination (dated by TCRdb to the late 2010s). This specimen's treatment or condition label, interpreted: live attenuated yellow fever vaccine strain. To prepare the library, 5' RACE was applied. The instrument given in TCRdb is Illumina HiSeq 2500. In TCRdb, the public reads were trimmed at Q25 with fastp and aligned with MiXCR, with productive beta chains retained. Each record represents a unique CDR3 protein, reported with the most common genes and DNA among its rows. The sample yields almost 600,000 distinct CDR3 sequences; approximately 13% were counted once. Jointly, the top ten make up more than 12% of the sample. The source material was PBMCs, sampled on the day of the yellow fever booster vaccination. Receptors were obtained from a man between 25 and 39 years old who received the YFV17D yellow fever vaccine.

This clonotype was observed a handful of times. This chain uses TRBV7-9 with TRBJ1-4; 9 bases match TRBD1. The J segment lost 6 bases and the V segment lost 5 bases, leaving 4 bases of the junction unmatched. The CDR3 covers 14 residues. The germline gives CDR1 SEHNR, CDR2 FQNEAQ (reference sequence). Here the CDR3 reads CASSLTGGDEKLFF. Written as DNA, the CDR3 is TGTGCCAGCAGCCTAACAGGGGGCGATGAAAAACTGTTTTTT.

The chain is built from TRBV6-1 and TRBJ1-6; 8 bases are a match to TRBD1. CDR3 size: 13 residues. Germline V gene sequence: CDR1 MNHNS, CDR2 SASEGT. The V gene end was trimmed by 5 bases and the J gene end by 9 bases; junction bases not matched to a gene: 3. CDR3 in DNA: TGTGCCAGCAGTAGGGACAGGCGTTCACCCCTCCACTTT. It specifies CASSRDRRSPLHF.

This clonotype has a handful of counts. V gene TRBV10-3 combines with J gene TRBJ1-5, with TRBD1 matching 7 bases. Germline CDR1 reads ENHRY; CDR2 reads SYGVKD. With V trimmed by 3 bases and J by 2 bases, 7 bases remained unmatched. The CDR3 sequence is 16 residues long. For the CDR3, the DNA is TGTGCCATCAGTGAATCGACAGGGTTGGGCAATCAGCCCCAGCATTTT. It translates to CAISESTGLGNQPQHF.

This chain joins TRBV12-3 or TRBV12-4 and TRBJ2-3; D is unresolved. The V and J ends lost 3 bases and 5 bases respectively, with 9 bases between them. This CDR3 comprises 13 residues. CDR3 in amino acids: CASSFLELDTQYF. CDR3 nucleotide sequence: TGTGCCAGCAGTTTTTTGGAGTTAGATACGCAGTATTTT.

This clonotype occurred a few times. The gene calls are TRBV11-2 and TRBJ2-1; no firm D call. Deletions cut 6 bases from V and 8 bases from J, with 20 bases between. Germline CDR1 and CDR2: SGHAT and FQNNGV. The CDR3 has 15 residues. The CDR3: CASSVGLEVWYEQFF. The CDR3 nucleotides read TGTGCCAGCAGTGTTGGGTTAGAAGTCTGGTATGAGCAGTTCTTC.

This chain links TRBV9 with TRBJ2-7, with TRBD2 as a possible D gene (5 bases). The CDR3 spans 13 residues. Germline V CDR1 and CDR2: SGDLS, YYNGEE. V was shortened by 0 bases and J by 7 bases, with 11 bases between the two germline ends. Written as DNA, the CDR3 is TGTGCCAGCAGCGTAGCCGTCGGCGGGGAGCAGTACTTC. It encodes CASSVAVGGEQYF.

The rearrangement uses TRBV24-1 and TRBJ2-7; D remains ambiguous. Trimming left V 3 bases short and J 2 bases short, with 10 bases between. Looked up from germline, CDR1 is KGHDR and CDR2 is SFDVKD. CDR3 size: 14 residues. CDR3 DNA: TGTGCCACCAGTGATAACCAACCTCCCTACGAGCAGTACTTC. Its protein is CATSDNQPPYEQYF.

The sample holds a few counts of this clonotype. The chain has TRBV20-1 and TRBJ1-3, with D possibly TRBD1 on 6 matching bases. Germline V CDR1 and CDR2: DFQATT, SNEGSKA (reference sequence). The CDR3 length is 14 residues. The CDR3 reads CSARWGARRDTIYF. CDR3 bases: TGCAGCGCCCGGTGGGGGGCGCGGAGGGACACCATATATTTT.

This clonotype was seen a handful of times. The chain has TRBV6-1 and TRBJ2-1; D may be TRBD1 (6 bases). Germline V gene sequence: CDR1 MNHNS, CDR2 SASEGT. The CDR3 has 16 amino acids. Trimming took off 5 bases at V and 0 bases at J, with 14 bases between the two ends. CDR3 nucleotides: TGTGCCAGCAGTCTCCTCCAGGGGAGCTCCTACAATGAGCAGTTCTTC. It yields the protein CASSLLQGSSYNEQFF.

The V gene is TRBV6-5, the J gene TRBJ2-1; D is ambiguous. This CDR3 contains 16 residues. Trimming removed 0 bases from V and 5 bases from J, with 14 bases in between. CDR1 is MNHEY and CDR2 is SVGAGI in the germline V gene. The CDR3 DNA is TGTGCCAGCAGTTACTCGCGGTTTCCTGAAAACAATGAGCAGTTCTTC. It codes for CASSYSRFPENNEQFF.

This rearrangement joins TRBV20-1 to TRBJ2-3; 16 positions match TRBD2. Unmatched junction bases numbered 3, after V lost 3 bases and J lost 6 bases. The CDR3 extends over 15 amino acids. The germline CDR1 and CDR2 sequences are DFQATT and SNEGSKA (reference sequence). The DNA for the CDR3 is TGCAGTGCTAGCAAGGGACTAGCGGGAGGGGATACGCAGTATTTT. Its protein product is CSASKGLAGGDTQYF.

V and J are TRBV2 and TRBJ2-7; TRBD1 is a possible D gene (5 bases). V was pared by 8 bases and J by 2 bases, with 13 bases between. The germline V gene has CDR1 SNHLY and CDR2 FYNNEI. This CDR3 has 13 residues. The CDR3 DNA is TGTGCCAGCTGGAATCGACAGACCTACGAGCAGTACTTC. This sequence encodes CASWNRQTYEQYF.

The rearrangement links TRBV12-3 or TRBV12-4 to TRBJ2-5; TRBD1 agrees at 8 bases. Germline trimming cut 3 bases from V and 7 bases from J; bases unmatched to any gene: 16. The CDR3 runs to 17 residues. This chain's CDR3 is CASSFRPTGEGWTTQYF. The CDR3 region has the DNA TGTGCCAGCAGTTTCCGCCCGACAGGGGAAGGATGGACGACCCAGTACTTC.

This clonotype occurred many times. J is TRBJ2-1 and V is TRBV5-6; a possible D gene is TRBD2 (5 bases). Trimming took 4 bases from V and 9 from J, leaving 8 bases between them. Germline CDR1 SGHDT, CDR2 YYEEEE. The CDR3 totals 11 residues. DNA of the CDR3: TGTGCCAGCAGCCGAGGGCCTGAGCAGTTCTTC. This translates into CASSRGPEQFF.

This clonotype showed up just a few times. The genes are TRBV5-1 and TRBJ1-2, with a possible D match to TRBD1 (5 bases). The CDR3 length is 14 residues. CDR1 SGHRS and CDR2 YFSETQ come from the germline V gene. V lost 4 bases and J lost 8, with 18 bases in between. Written as DNA, the CDR3 is TGCGCCAGCAGCCTGGGGGACCCCCAATGGGGCTACACCTTC. This encodes CASSLGDPQWGYTF.

This clonotype was counted a few times. The chain links TRBV6-5 to TRBJ2-3; 9 positions match TRBD2. Germline V gene data show CDR1 as MNHEY and CDR2 as SVGAGI. V lost 5 bases and J lost 0; bases outside the gene matches: 9. This CDR3 has 17 residues. CDR3 nucleotides: TGTGCCAGCAGTCACATTAGCGGGGGAATCAGCACAGATACGCAGTATTTT. It yields the protein CASSHISGGISTDTQYF.

This clonotype has only a few counts. The chain has TRBV18 and TRBJ2-7; no clear D. The CDR3 spans 13 residues. The V gene lost 1 base and the J gene lost 6 bases, with 10 bases spanning the gap. Looked up from germline, CDR1 is KGHSH and CDR2 is LQKENI. In nucleotides, the CDR3 is TGTGCCAGCTCACCACGGGCCACGGGCGAGCAGTACTTC. Residues: CASSPRATGEQYF.

The chain uses TRBV7-8 and TRBJ2-7; D uncertain. Germline V CDR1 and CDR2: SGHVS, FQNEAQ. The CDR3 is 15 residues long. Trimming removed 5 bases at V and 3 bases at J, with 17 bases between. CDR3 DNA sequence: TGTGCCAGCAGCCAGGACGGATCGACGTTCTACGAGCAGTACTTC. It yields the protein CASSQDGSTFYEQYF.

This clonotype was seen only a few times. V gene TRBV7-2 combines with J gene TRBJ2-3; D ambiguous. V dropped 5 bases and J dropped 1 base, with 13 bases sitting between them. The CDR3 consists of 15 residues. CDR1 and CDR2 from the germline V gene are SGHTA and FQGNSA. CDR3 amino acids: CASSLASWGTDTQYF. As DNA, the CDR3 is TGTGCCAGCAGCCTCGCGAGTTGGGGCACAGATACGCAGTATTTT.

The V gene is TRBV6-5, the J gene TRBJ2-7, with 7 positions matching TRBD2. J gave up 0 bases and V 2 bases, and 1 base lay outside the gene matches. Per the germline V gene, CDR1 is MNHEY and CDR2 is SVGAGI. The CDR3 is 14 residues long. CDR3: CASSYLAVSYEQYF. The CDR3, as DNA: TGTGCCAGCAGTTACCTAGCGGTCTCCTACGAGCAGTACTTC.

The J gene is TRBJ1-3, the V gene TRBV15; the D gene is possibly TRBD1 (6 bases). Germline-derived CDR1 and CDR2 are LNHNV and YYDKDF (reference sequence). Trimming removed 1 base at V and 0 bases at J, with 10 bases between. This CDR3 comprises 16 residues. CDR3 bases: TGTGCCACCAGCAGAGCAGACAGGAGCTCTGGAAACACCATATATTTT. Encoded protein: CATSRADRSSGNTIYF.